What follows are 24 T cell receptor beta chains derived from one specimen sequenced in a study of blood T cell repertoires in COVID-19. Using immunoSEQ multiplex PCR, the repertoire was profiled, and TCRdb retains in-frame clones only, with some absent. The sample lists some 220,000 clones; 75% to 85% were seen once. Source material: peripheral blood. The receptors come from a human donor in a cohort sampled during active COVID-19.

This chain uses TRBV30 with TRBJ2-3, with D tentatively TRBD2 (5 bases). Germline V gene sequence: CDR1 GTSNPN, CDR2 SVGIG (reference sequence). Trimming took off 2 bases at V and 5 bases at J, with 8 bases between the two ends. The CDR3 spans 12 residues. The CDR3 sequence: CAWSLRVDTQYF. DNA of the CDR3: TGTGCCTGGAGTCTGAGGGTAGATACGCAGTATTTT. The full variable domain, rest sourced from reference TRBV30 and TRBJ2-3, is SQTIHQWPATLVQPVGSPLSLECTVEGTSNPNLYWYRQAAGRGLQLLFYSVGIGQISSEVPQNLSASRPQDRQFILSSKKLLLSDSGFYLCAWSLRVDTQYFGPGTRLTVL.

V and J are TRBV7-8 and TRBJ1-5, with a weak D call TRBD1 (5 bases). CDR1 SGHVS and CDR2 FQNEAQ come from the germline V gene. The CDR3 runs 16 residues. V was clipped by 5 bases and J by 7 bases, with 21 bases between them. CDR3 bases: TGTGCCAGCAGCCTCGTAGGAGGGACCCTGAGACAGCCCCAGCATTTT. This codes for CASSLVGGTLRQPQHF. Using reference TRBV7-8 and TRBJ1-5 for the parts outside the CDR3, the full variable domain is GAGVSQSPRYKVAKRGQDVALRCDPISGHVSLFWYQQALGQGPEFLTYFQNEAQLDKSGLPSDRFFAERPEGSVSTLKIQRTQQEDSAVYLCASSLVGGTLRQPQHFGDGTRLSIL.

The chain couples TRBV18 to TRBJ2-7; D perhaps matches TRBD2 (6 bases). Germline CDR1 and CDR2: KGHSH and LQKENI. The CDR3 covers 15 residues. V was shortened by 3 bases and J by 2 bases, with 14 bases between the two germline ends. CDR3 region: CASSPSRDSTYEQYF. CDR3 bases: TGTGCCAGCTCACCGAGCCGGGACTCCACCTACGAGCAGTACTTC.

This clone was counted between two and nine times. CDR3 sequence: CASSYATRGTGELFF. The CDR3 region has the DNA TGTGCCAGCAGTTACGCCACCCGGGGGACCGGGGAGCTGTTTTTT. This rearrangement joins TRBV6-5 to TRBJ2-2, with a tentative D call TRBD2 (6 bases). The germline CDR1 and CDR2 sequences are MNHEY and SVGAGI. CDR3 length: 15 amino acids. The V end lost 2 bases, the J end lost 5 bases, and 12 bases lay between the germline ends.

V usage is TRBV5-1 and J usage is TRBJ1-1, with D unclear. This CDR3 is 15 amino acids long. CDR1 is SGHRS, CDR2 YFSETQ, per germline. Trimming removed 1 base at V and 0 bases at J, with 10 bases between. CDR3 loop: CASSLSGLMNTEAFF. CDR3 DNA: TGCGCCAGCAGCTTGAGCGGGCTGATGAACACTGAAGCTTTCTTT.

This chain uses TRBV9 with TRBJ2-2; the match to TRBD2 covers 11 bases. With V trimmed by 7 bases and J by 7 bases, 6 bases remained unmatched. The CDR3 has 14 amino acids. Germline V gene sequence: CDR1 SGDLS, CDR2 YYNGEE. The DNA for the CDR3 is TGTGCCAGCTCCCAACTAGCGGGGGACGGGGAGCTGTTTTTT. Its protein is CASSQLAGDGELFF.

The chain links TRBV28 to TRBJ1-4, with TRBD1 matching over 7 bases. From germline, CDR1 is MDHEN and CDR2 SYDVKM. The CDR3 spans 14 residues. Trimming at V came to 8 bases and at J to 6 bases, leaving 9 bases not matched to a gene. The CDR3 DNA reads TGTGCCAGCGGCCAGGAGGGGGCGGATGAAAAACTGTTTTTT. Encoded protein: CASGQEGADEKLFF.

This chain links TRBV19 with TRBJ2-3; TRBD2 matches at 8 bases. Germline V gene sequence: CDR1 LNHDA, CDR2 SQIVND (reference sequence). J lost 4 bases, V lost 3 bases, and 6 bases had no gene match. The CDR3 runs 15 residues. CDR3: CASSIFGGGADTQYF. In DNA form, the CDR3 reads TGTGCCAGTAGTATTTTCGGGGGGGGCGCAGATACGCAGTATTTT. The whole variable domain, filled in from reference TRBV19 and TRBJ2-3, reads DGGITQSPKYLFRKEGQNVTLSCEQNLNHDAMYWYRQDPGQGLRLIYYSQIVNDFQKGDIAEGYSVSREKKESFPLTVTSAQKNPTAFYLCASSIFGGGADTQYFGPGTRLTVL.

The rearrangement uses TRBV11-2 and TRBJ2-4; perhaps TRBD2 as D (5 bases). CDR1 and CDR2 from the germline V gene are SGHAT and FQNNGV. V lost 0 bases, J lost 11 bases, and 17 bases lay in between. The CDR3 has 15 residues. In nucleotides, the CDR3 is TGTGCCAGCAGCTTAGATGAAATTGGTGGGAGAGTTCAGTACTTC. It is translated as CASSLDEIGGRVQYF.

This chain joins TRBV9 and TRBJ2-5; 10 bases match TRBD2. The CDR3 is 16 amino acids. Germline trimming cut 3 bases from V and 0 bases from J; bases unmatched to any gene: 5. CDR1 is SGDLS, CDR2 YYNGEE, per germline. In DNA, the CDR3 is TGTGCCAGCAGCGCGCGGAGCGGGGGGGACCAAGAGACCCAGTACTTC. Its translation: CASSARSGGDQETQYF.

The chain uses TRBV20-1 and TRBJ2-5, with TRBD2 as a possible D gene (5 bases). V shed 3 bases and J shed 1 base, with 9 bases lying between them. The CDR3 loop spans 13 amino acids. Germline-derived CDR1 and CDR2 are DFQATT and SNEGSKA (reference sequence). This CDR3 is CSASGSTQETQYF. In nucleotides, the CDR3 is TGCAGTGCTAGTGGGAGTACCCAAGAGACCCAGTACTTC.

This rearrangement joins TRBV9 to TRBJ2-1; D is undetermined. This CDR3 contains 11 residues. V lost 4 bases and J lost 7, with 6 bases in between. Germline CDR1 is SGDLS and CDR2 is YYNGEE. The CDR3 nucleotides read TGTGCCAGCAGCTTTCAGAATGAGCAGTTCTTC. Amino acid sequence: CASSFQNEQFF.

This rearrangement joins TRBV28 to TRBJ2-2, with 7 nucleotides matching TRBD2. V was clipped by 6 bases and J by 4 bases; unmatched bases: 14. CDR3 length: 17 residues. CDR1 is MDHEN and CDR2 is SYDVKM in the germline V gene. CDR3: CASSPIGTNAGTGELFF. The CDR3 DNA sequence: TGTGCCAGCAGCCCTATCGGGACTAACGCGGGCACCGGGGAGCTGTTTTTT.

This clone was picked up one time. The chain joins TRBV18 to TRBJ2-7; TRBD2 agrees at 11 bases. V lost 3 bases and J lost 4; bases outside the gene matches: 5. This CDR3 has 15 residues. The germline V gene has CDR1 KGHSH and CDR2 LQKENI. CDR3 sequence (DNA): TGTGCCAGCTCACCTGCAGGGACTAGCGGTTACGAGCAGTACTTC. Its protein product is CASSPAGTSGYEQYF.

The J gene is TRBJ2-7, the V gene TRBV18; 8 bases align to TRBD1. From germline, CDR1 is KGHSH and CDR2 LQKENI. Unmatched junction bases numbered 5, after V lost 2 bases and J lost 5 bases. The CDR3 runs to 14 residues. The CDR3 region is CASSPRTGSDEQYF. The CDR3 DNA reads TGTGCCAGCTCACCAAGGACAGGGTCCGACGAGCAGTACTTC.

The chain couples TRBV15 to TRBJ1-2, with 8 bases identical to TRBD1. CDR1 and CDR2 from the germline V gene are LNHNV and YYDKDF (reference sequence). The V gene end was trimmed by 3 bases and the J gene end by 4 bases; junction bases not matched to a gene: 4. The CDR3 is 14 residues long. The CDR3: CATSSPTGAYGYTF. The DNA of the CDR3 is TGTGCCACCAGCAGCCCGACAGGGGCCTATGGCTACACCTTC.

V gene TRBV9 combines with J gene TRBJ2-3; no definite D call. V was cut by 1 base and J by 6 bases, with 9 bases left in between. From germline, CDR1 is SGDLS and CDR2 YYNGEE. The CDR3 has 13 residues. CDR3 sequence: CASSVSFRDTQYF. CDR3 coding DNA: TGTGCCAGCAGCGTATCTTTTCGGGATACGCAGTATTTT.

This chain links TRBV28 with TRBJ1-2; no firm D call. V gave up 2 bases and J gave up 4 bases, with 11 bases separating them. CDR3 size: 14 residues. Germline loops: CDR1 MDHEN, CDR2 SYDVKM. CDR3 in amino acids: CASSLGQLLYGYTF. For the CDR3, the DNA is TGTGCCAGCAGTTTAGGGCAGCTCCTCTATGGCTACACCTTC.

This chain connects TRBV5-1 to TRBJ1-4; no clear D gene. The germline gives CDR1 SGHRS, CDR2 YFSETQ. The CDR3 covers 16 residues. V lost 4 bases and J 0 bases, leaving 13 bases between the germline ends. CDR3 loop: CASSAGGRATNEKLFF. CDR3 in DNA: TGCGCCAGCAGCGCCGGTGGGAGAGCAACTAATGAAAAACTGTTTTTT.

V usage is TRBV4-2 and J usage is TRBJ2-2; D is perhaps TRBD1 (6 bases). The CDR3 extends over 16 amino acids. Trimming stripped 3 bases from V and 2 bases from J, with 13 bases between. Germline CDR1 is LGHNA and CDR2 is YNFKEQ. CDR3 DNA sequence: TGTGCCAGCAGCCAGATCTGGACAGATAACACCGGGGAGCTGTTTTTT. Protein: CASSQIWTDNTGELFF.

The rearrangement joins TRBV4-1 to TRBJ1-1; 7 bases are a match to TRBD1. J lost 5 bases, V lost 3 bases, and 9 bases had no gene match. CDR3 length: 15 amino acids. From germline, CDR1 is MGHRA and CDR2 YSYEKL. The CDR3 coding sequence is TGCGCCAGCAGCCATGACTTCACAGGGGATACTGAAGCTTTCTTT. Its protein is CASSHDFTGDTEAFF.

The chain combines TRBV28 with TRBJ1-5; perhaps TRBD1 as D (6 bases). The CDR3 covers 13 residues. Germline loops: CDR1 MDHEN, CDR2 SYDVKM. V dropped 4 bases and J dropped 14 bases, with 18 bases sitting between them. The CDR3 bases are TGTGCCAGCAGTTCCGGGCCCTCTAGGACAGAGCATTTT. Its protein product is CASSSGPSRTEHF. Drawing the rest from reference TRBV28 and TRBJ1-5, the complete variable domain is DVKVTQSSRYLVKRTGEKVFLECVQDMDHENMFWYRQDPGLGLRLIYFSYDVKMKEKGDIPEGYSVSREKKERFSLILESASTNQTSMYLCASSSGPSRTEHFGDGTRLSIL.

This chain uses TRBV21-1 with TRBJ2-1; whether TRBD2, the table's D call, matches the DNA was not checked. TRBV21-1 is a recognized pseudogene. This CDR3 comprises 17 residues. CDR3 protein: CASIFISGTCPYNEQFF. CDR3 DNA sequence: TGTGCCAGCATCTTTATTTCCGGGACTTGCCCCTACAATGAGCAGTTCTTC.

V and J are TRBV6-6 and TRBJ1-2; D perhaps matches TRBD1 (5 bases). The V and J ends lost 5 bases and 7 bases respectively, with 14 bases between them. CDR1 MNHNY and CDR2 SVGAGI come from the germline V gene (reference sequence). The length of the CDR3 is 13 residues. Here the CDR3 reads CASSPQGGPGYTF. CDR3 DNA sequence: TGTGCCAGCAGTCCCCAGGGAGGGCCTGGCTACACCTTC.